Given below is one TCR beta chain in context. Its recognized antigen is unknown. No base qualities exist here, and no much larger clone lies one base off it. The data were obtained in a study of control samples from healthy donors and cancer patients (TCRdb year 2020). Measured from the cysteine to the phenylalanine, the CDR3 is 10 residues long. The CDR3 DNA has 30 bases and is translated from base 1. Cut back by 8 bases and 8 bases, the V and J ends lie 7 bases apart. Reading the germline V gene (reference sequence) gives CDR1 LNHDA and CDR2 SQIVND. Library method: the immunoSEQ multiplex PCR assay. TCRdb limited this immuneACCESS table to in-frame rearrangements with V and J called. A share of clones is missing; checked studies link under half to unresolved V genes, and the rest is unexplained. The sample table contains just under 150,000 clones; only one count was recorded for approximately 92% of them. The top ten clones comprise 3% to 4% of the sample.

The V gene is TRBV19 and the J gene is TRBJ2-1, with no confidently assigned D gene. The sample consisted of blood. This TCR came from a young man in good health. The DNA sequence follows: TGTGCCAGTGGCCTCTATGAGCAGTTCTTC. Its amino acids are CASGLYEQFF. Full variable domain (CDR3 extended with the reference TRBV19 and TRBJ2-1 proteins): DGGITQSPKYLFRKEGQNVTLSCEQNLNHDAMYWYRQDPGQGLRLIYYSQIVNDFQKGDIAEGYSVSREKKESFPLTVTSAQKNPTAFYLCASGLYEQFFGPGTRLTVL.